This TCR beta chain was identified during a study of blood T cell repertoires in COVID-19. Study background: Specimens from acute and convalescent COVID-19 originated in the United States, Italy and Spain. In each case, the material was cDNA or gDNA derived from T cells, B-cell-depleted T cells, or PBMCs.

The junction had 12 bases not matched to a gene; V was cut back by 3 bases and J by 10 bases. This CDR3 spans 15 amino acids. Germline V gene sequence: CDR1 SGDLS, CDR2 YYNGEE. In the source study's methods: Estimation of nucleated cell counts relied on the amplification of reference gene primers. Sequencing used immunoSEQ multiplex PCR; TCRdb keeps in-frame clones, though not all of them. That table furnishes V, J and clone size, whereas the DNA furnished D and trimming. The data show around 200,000 clones, approximately 87% seen once. This clonotype was sampled from a woman between 50 and 59 years old with acute or convalescent COVID-19. V and J are TRBV9 and TRBJ2-2, with 7 bases aligning to TRBD1. Sequencing was carried out using peripheral blood. This CDR3 is CASSAPGQIREELFF. CDR3 bases: TGTGCCAGCAGCGCCCCGGGACAGATAAGGGAGGAGCTGTTTTTT.